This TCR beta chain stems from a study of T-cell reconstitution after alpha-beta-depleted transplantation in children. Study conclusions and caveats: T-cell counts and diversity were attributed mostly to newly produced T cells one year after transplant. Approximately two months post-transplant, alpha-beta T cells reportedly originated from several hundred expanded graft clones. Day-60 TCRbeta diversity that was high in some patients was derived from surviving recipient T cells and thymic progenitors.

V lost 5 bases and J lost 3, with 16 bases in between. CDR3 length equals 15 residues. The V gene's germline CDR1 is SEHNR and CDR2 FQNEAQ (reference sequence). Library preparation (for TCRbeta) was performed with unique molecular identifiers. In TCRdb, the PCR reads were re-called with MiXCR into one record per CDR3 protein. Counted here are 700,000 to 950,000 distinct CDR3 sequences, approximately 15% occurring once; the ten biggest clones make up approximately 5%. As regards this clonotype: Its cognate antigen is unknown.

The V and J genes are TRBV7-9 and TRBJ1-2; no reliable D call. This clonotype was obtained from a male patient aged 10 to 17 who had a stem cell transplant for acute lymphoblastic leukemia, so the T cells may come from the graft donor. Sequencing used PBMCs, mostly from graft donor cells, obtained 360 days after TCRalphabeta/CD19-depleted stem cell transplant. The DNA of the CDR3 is TGTGCCAGCAGCCCTCCGGGCAGGTGGGACTATGGCTACACCTTC. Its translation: CASSPPGRWDYGYTF.